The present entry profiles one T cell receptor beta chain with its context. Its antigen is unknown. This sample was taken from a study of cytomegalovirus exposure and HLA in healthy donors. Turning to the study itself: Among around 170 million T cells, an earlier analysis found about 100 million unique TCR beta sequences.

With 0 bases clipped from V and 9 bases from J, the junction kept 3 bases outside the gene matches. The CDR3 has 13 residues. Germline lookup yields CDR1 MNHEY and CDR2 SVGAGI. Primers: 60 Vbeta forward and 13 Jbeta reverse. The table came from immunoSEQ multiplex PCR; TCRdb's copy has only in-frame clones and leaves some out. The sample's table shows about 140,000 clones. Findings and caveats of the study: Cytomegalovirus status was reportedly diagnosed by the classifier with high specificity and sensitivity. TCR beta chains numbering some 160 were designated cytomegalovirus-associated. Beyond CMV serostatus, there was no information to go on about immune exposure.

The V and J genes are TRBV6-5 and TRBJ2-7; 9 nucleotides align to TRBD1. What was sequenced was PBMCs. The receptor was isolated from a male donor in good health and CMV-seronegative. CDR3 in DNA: TGTGCCAGCAGTTACTCCACAGGGGGCGGGCAGTACTTC. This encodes CASSYSTGGGQYF.